This T cell receptor beta chain was found in a study of T-cell reconstitution after alpha-beta-depleted transplantation in children. In regard to this clonotype: The antigen is not known.

Study-wide results and limits: There were some patients whose high TCRbeta diversity at day 60 came from surviving recipient T cells and thymic progenitors. At the one-year point after transplant, T-cell counts and TCRbeta diversity were found to come mostly from T cells that had been newly produced.

As it was prepared, the TCRbeta library received unique molecular identifiers. TCRdb passed the PCR reads through MiXCR, listing each CDR3 protein once. The table includes a few hundred thousand distinct CDR3 sequences, around 9.9% detected once. V was trimmed by 7 bases and J by 5 bases, leaving 11 bases between them. Germline CDR1 reads MDHEN; CDR2 reads SYDVKM. The CDR3 sequence is 13 residues long. The rearrangement uses TRBV28 and TRBJ2-2; D might be TRBD1 (6 bases). The source material was PBMCs, sampled before TCRalphabeta/CD19-depleted stem cell transplant. This clonotype originated in a child younger than two with acute myeloid leukemia, due to receive a stem cell transplant. CDR3 DNA sequence: TGTGCCAGCATCCCACAGGGAACCGGGGAGCTGTTTTTT. Protein: CASIPQGTGELFF.